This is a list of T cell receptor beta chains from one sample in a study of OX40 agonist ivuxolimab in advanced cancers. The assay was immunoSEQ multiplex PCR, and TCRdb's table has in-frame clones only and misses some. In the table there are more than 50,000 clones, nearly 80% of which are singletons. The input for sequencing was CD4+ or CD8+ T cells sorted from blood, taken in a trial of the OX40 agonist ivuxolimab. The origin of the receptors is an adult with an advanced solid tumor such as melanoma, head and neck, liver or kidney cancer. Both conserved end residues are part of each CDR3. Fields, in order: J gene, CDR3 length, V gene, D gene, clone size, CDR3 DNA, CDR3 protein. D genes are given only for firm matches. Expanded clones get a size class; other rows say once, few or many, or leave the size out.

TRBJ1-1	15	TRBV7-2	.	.	TGTGCCAGCAGCGTGCAGGGTTTTGGGGACACTGAAGCTTTCTTT	CASSVQGFGDTEAFF
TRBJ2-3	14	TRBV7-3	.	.	TGTGCCAGCACCCCCGGGACCGTGGGAGATACGCAGTATTTT	CASTPGTVGDTQYF
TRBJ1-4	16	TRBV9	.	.	TGTGCCAGCAACAGAGAAGGTACACGGAATAATGAAAAACTGTTTTTT	CASNREGTRNNEKLFF
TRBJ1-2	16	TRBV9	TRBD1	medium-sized	TGTGCCAGCAGCCTGACAGGGTTCGGCGAAAACTATGGCTACACCTTC	CASSLTGFGENYGYTF
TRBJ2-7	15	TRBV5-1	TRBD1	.	TGCGCCAGCAGCTTGCTGACAGGGTATTCCTACGAGCAGTACTTC	CASSLLTGYSYEQYF
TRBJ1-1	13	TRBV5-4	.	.	TGTGCCAGCCCAACAAGCGGGGACACTGAAGCTTTCTTT	CASPTSGDTEAFF
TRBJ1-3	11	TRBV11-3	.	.	TGTGCCAGCAGCTTGGGAAACACCATATATTTT	CASSLGNTIYF
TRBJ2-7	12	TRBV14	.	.	TGTGCCAGCAGCCATTCTGGGGGACCAGAGTACTTC	CASSHSGGPEYF
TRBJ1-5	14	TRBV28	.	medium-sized	TGTGCCAGCAGTTTAGGACAGTTCAATCAGCCCCAGCATTTT	CASSLGQFNQPQHF
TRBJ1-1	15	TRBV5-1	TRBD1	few	TGCGCCAGCAGTGGACAGGGGAGAGCGGACACTGAAGCTTTCTTT	CASSGQGRADTEAFF
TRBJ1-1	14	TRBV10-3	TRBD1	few	TGTGCCATCAGGCTGGGACAGGGGTACACTGAAGCTTTCTTT	CAIRLGQGYTEAFF